This T cell receptor (beta chain) was obtained from a study of beta chain features in type 1 diabetes. Study summary: Comparable age, gender and cell yields were observed in patients relative to healthy donors. There were around 110 million sorted cells examined across all samples. General observations from the study: Still unanswered here is whether HLA type influences TCRB rearrangement.

The ends were cut back, 1 base at V and 4 bases at J, with 13 bases in the middle. There are 15 residues in the CDR3. Germline CDR1 and CDR2: LGHNA and YSLEER. Points on this clone: Its cognate antigen is unknown.

Researchers reported sorting CD4+ naive, central memory, regulatory and stem cell-like memory cells via CD45RO/CCR7/CD25/CD127/CD95/CD27. The isolated RNA, all of it, was reverse transcribed, so expressed TCRB transcripts were what got sequenced. Some clones are missing from TCRdb's copy, which holds only in-frame ones; the method was immunoSEQ multiplex PCR. The repertoire holds 430,000 or so clones, approximately 10% seen once, with roughly 0.046% in the top ten. This chain uses TRBV4-3 with TRBJ1-2, with unresolved D. The receptor's source is a woman younger than 30 in good health. The sample taken for sequencing was naive CD4+ T cells from blood. CDR3 DNA: TGCGCCAGCAGCCAAGGTACGAGGGAATCCTATGGCTACACCTTC. This encodes CASSQGTRESYGYTF.